The 14 T cell receptor beta chains in this list originate from one sample, sequenced in a study of blood T cell repertoires in COVID-19. TCRdb's copy holds only in-frame clones and misses some; the assay was immunoSEQ multiplex PCR. The data show approximately 190,000 clones, about four fifths seen once. Sequencing input: peripheral blood. The source is a woman between 70 and 85 years old with active or convalescent COVID-19.

Here the CDR3 DNA reads TGTGCCAGCAGCCGCCAGGGGGCAGGGGCCCTTTACAATGAGCAGTTCTTC. Its protein is CASSRQGAGALYNEQFF. The V and J genes are TRBV11-2 and TRBJ2-1, with TRBD1 matching over 8 bases. V was pared by 5 bases and J by 4 bases, with 13 bases of the junction left unmatched. Germline CDR1 reads SGHAT; CDR2 reads FQNNGV. The CDR3 runs to 17 residues.

The rearrangement joins TRBV30 to TRBJ2-1; 11 nucleotides match TRBD2. V gave up 2 bases and J gave up 8 bases; unmatched junction bases: 8. This CDR3 is 15 amino acids long. CDR1 and CDR2 from the germline V gene are GTSNPN and SVGIG (reference sequence). CDR3 nucleotides: TGTGCCTGGAGTCTACTGACTAGCGGGAAATATGAGCAGTTCTTC. This gives the protein CAWSLLTSGKYEQFF.

The chain carries TRBV5-1 and TRBJ1-3; 7 nucleotides align to TRBD1. The CDR3 totals 14 residues. Germline V gives CDR1 SGHRS, CDR2 YFSETQ. Germline trimming cut 4 bases from V and 0 bases from J; bases unmatched to any gene: 1. As DNA, the CDR3 is TGCGCCAGCAGCAAGGGGGCCTCTGGAAACACCATATATTTT. Protein sequence: CASSKGASGNTIYF.

The genes are TRBV7-2 and TRBJ2-7, with 7 nucleotides matching TRBD2. This CDR3 spans 14 amino acids. Germline V gives CDR1 SGHTA, CDR2 FQGNSA. The V segment lost 8 bases and the J segment 2 bases; nucleotides outside the gene matches: 9. The CDR3 DNA is TGTGCCAGCGGGGAAGAAGCGGGGCCCTACGAGCAGTACTTC. Its protein product is CASGEEAGPYEQYF.

The chain's CDR3 is CASSPRSGAHEQFF. The DNA for the CDR3 is TGTGCCAGCAGCCCCAGATCAGGGGCCCATGAGCAGTTCTTC. The genes are TRBV7-6 and TRBJ2-1; D is perhaps TRBD1 (6 bases). This CDR3 comprises 14 residues. CDR1 and CDR2 from the germline V gene are SGHVS and FNYEAQ. With 5 bases removed from V and 8 bases from J, the gap between germline ends came to 16 bases.

The V gene is TRBV19, the J gene TRBJ2-6; TRBD1 matches at 10 bases. The V gene end was trimmed by 4 bases and the J gene end by 4 bases; junction bases not matched to a gene: 7. The CDR3 loop spans 17 amino acids. CDR1 and CDR2 (germline): LNHDA, SQIVND (reference sequence). The CDR3 is CASSTGQGYTGANVLTF. CDR3 sequence (DNA): TGTGCCAGTAGTACGGGACAGGGGTATACGGGGGCCAACGTCCTGACTTTC.

The rearrangement joins TRBV5-4 to TRBJ2-7, with D perhaps matching TRBD2 (5 bases). V was trimmed by 1 base and J by 1 base, leaving 9 bases between them. This CDR3 comprises 14 residues. CDR1 is SGHNT, CDR2 YYREEE, per germline (reference sequence). Here the CDR3 DNA reads TGTGCCAGCAGCTTGTCTTCGGGATCCTACGAGCAGTACTTC. This codes for CASSLSSGSYEQYF.

V gene TRBV5-4 combines with J gene TRBJ2-1; 8 bases fit TRBD1. Germline lookup yields CDR1 SGHNT and CDR2 YYREEE (reference sequence). Trimming took 6 bases from V and 0 from J; bases not matched to a gene: 8. The CDR3 is made up of 16 amino acids. Written as DNA, the CDR3 is TGTGCCAGCACAAGGGACAGGATTATCTCCTACAATGAGCAGTTCTTC. Its protein is CASTRDRIISYNEQFF.

The chain links TRBV21-1 to TRBJ2-2; no check of the table's D call, TRBD2, against the DNA was made. TRBV21-1 is listed as a pseudogene. This CDR3 region has 18 residues. DNA of the CDR3: TGTGCCAGCCCGTCCGGGACTAGCGGGAGCAGTGTACCGGGGGAGCTGTTTTTT. It translates to CASPSGTSGSSVPGELFF.

This chain connects TRBV4-1 to TRBJ2-3, with 14 bases identical to TRBD2. The V segment lost 2 bases and the J segment 4 bases; nucleotides outside the gene matches: 14. The CDR3 covers 20 residues. From germline, CDR1 is MGHRA and CDR2 YSYEKL. This CDR3 reads CASSQPALRLAGGRADTQYF. The CDR3 coding sequence is TGCGCCAGCAGCCAACCGGCCCTTCGACTAGCGGGAGGGAGGGCAGATACGCAGTATTTT.

This clone was found a few times. V and J are TRBV7-2 and TRBJ2-7; 11 nucleotides agree with TRBD2. Trimming cost V 2 bases and J 6 bases; bases outside gene matches: 9. The CDR3 contains 16 residues. Germline loops: CDR1 SGHTA, CDR2 FQGNSA. The CDR3 region has the DNA TGTGCCAGCAGCTTACGGGGGGGGCTAGCGGGAGGCGAGCAGTACTTC. Translation: CASSLRGGLAGGEQYF.

The chain employs TRBV6-6 and TRBJ2-7; D is perhaps TRBD1 (6 bases). Germline CDR1 MNHNY, CDR2 SVGAGI (reference sequence). V lost 5 bases and J 4 bases, leaving 18 bases between the germline ends. This CDR3 is built from 15 residues. The CDR3 is CASSPPGTGTYEQYF. The CDR3 DNA reads TGTGCCAGCAGTCCCCCCGGAACAGGGACATACGAGCAGTACTTC.

This clone was picked up a small number of times. V and J are TRBV6-5 and TRBJ2-7; 7 bases align to TRBD2. Germline V gene sequence: CDR1 MNHEY, CDR2 SVGAGI. V trimming: 6 bases; J trimming: 7 bases; junction bases outside the gene matches: 12. CDR3 length equals 14 residues. The CDR3 DNA reads TGTGCCAGCAGCCCCTGGCGGGAGATGGGGGAGCAGTACTTC. Amino acid sequence: CASSPWREMGEQYF.

This clone appeared once. V and J are TRBV5-1 and TRBJ2-5; D is undetermined. The CDR3 runs to 15 residues. Germline V CDR1 and CDR2: SGHRS, YFSETQ. Trimming removed 4 bases from V and 0 bases from J, with 13 bases in between. CDR3 region: CASSPGALYQETQYF. The CDR3 DNA is TGCGCCAGCAGCCCCGGAGCATTATACCAAGAGACCCAGTACTTC.